This T cell receptor beta chain is from a study of blood T cells in healthy people across ages. Notes on the study in general: PBMCs were not sorted, which prevented a conclusive comparison of naive versus antigen-experienced cells.

Researchers isolated at least 6 million PBMCs per sample. Alongside a J-beta primer mix, a sample-barcoded 5' primer served in a second PCR lasting about 6 to 12 cycles. MiXCR, applied by TCRdb to the 5' RACE reads, yields one record per CDR3 protein. Of 950,000 to 1,200,000 distinct CDR3 sequences detected, around two fifths appear once; the ten largest clones hold around 12%. Concerning this clonotype itself: The antigen remains undetermined.

The trim removed 6 bases at V and 4 bases at J, leaving 16 bases unmatched. This CDR3 region has 20 residues. Germline V CDR1 and CDR2: ENHRY, SYGVKD. The sequence derives from a man between 18 and 29 years old in good health. Sequenced input: blood. The chain links TRBV10-3 to TRBJ2-3; 16 nucleotides match TRBD2. The CDR3 sequence is CAIRQNPSGLAGGRADTQYF. The CDR3 bases are TGTGCCATCAGACAAAATCCCTCGGGACTAGCGGGGGGGCGGGCAGATACGCAGTATTTT.